This T cell receptor (beta chain) comes out of a study of graft-versus-host responses after intestinal transplantation. Study background: Every transplant recipient was induced with anti-thymocyte globulin, then maintained on tacrolimus and steroids for two to four years.

The study's findings and limits: Clonal ratios of graft-versus-host to host-versus-graft in allografts were high for patients exhibiting graft-donor T cell macrochimerism. An association linked early post-transplant HvG declines with peak circulating GvH clone levels.

This clone has only one observation. Its antigen is unidentified. Libraries were prepared by immunoSEQ multiplex PCR; TCRdb keeps only in-frame clonotypes and omits some of them. Here the sample spans tens of thousands of clones, approximately 92% being singletons. The CDR3 extends over 18 amino acids. Per germline, CDR1 KGHSY and CDR2 FQNENV. V gave up 0 bases and J gave up 1 base, with 18 bases separating them. The source is a human donor who received an intestinal transplant. The sequencing here drew on unstimulated CD8+ T cells sorted from spleen or lymph node cells, taken before intestinal transplant. J is TRBJ1-1 and V is TRBV16, with D unresolved. Written as DNA, the CDR3 is TGTGCCAGCAGCCAATCCCGCGGAACGAACGAAAGGAACACTGAAGCTTTCTTT. The encoded protein is CASSQSRGTNERNTEAFF.